This T cell receptor beta chain was found in a study of CD4+ T cells in melanoma. Study results and caveats: Neoantigen-specific CD4+ T cells in melanoma reportedly had diverse differentiation states. CD8+ T cell, macrophage and B cell function reportedly correlated with neoantigen-specific CD4+ T cells.

A word on this clone: The antigen remains undetermined.

Profiled with immunoSEQ multiplex PCR; TCRdb holds only in-frame clones, not every one. The sample consists of about 55,000 clones, over 60% of them appearing once. The CDR3 contains 16 residues. The germline CDR1 and CDR2 sequences are SGHTS and YDEGEE. Trimming left V 4 bases short and J 0 bases short, with 15 bases between. This chain uses TRBV5-8 with TRBJ2-3; a weak D match, TRBD2 (5 bases). Sequenced: tumor tissue. The receptor comes from a human donor with melanoma. DNA of the CDR3: TGTGCCAGCAGCCGTAAGGGCCGGACTAGCACAGATACGCAGTATTTT. Amino acid sequence: CASSRKGRTSTDTQYF. Full variable domain (rest looked up from reference TRBV5-8 and TRBJ2-3): EAGVTQSPTHLIKTRGQQATLRCSPISGHTSVYWYQQALGLGLQFLLWYDEGEERNRGNFPPRFSGRQFPNYSSELNVNALELEDSALYLCASSRKGRTSTDTQYFGPGTRLTVL.